The 24 T cell receptor beta chains listed next were all sequenced from one sample in a study of blood T cell repertoires in COVID-19. Measured with immunoSEQ multiplex PCR; TCRdb has only the in-frame clones, and not every one. The data contain 95,000 to 120,000 clones, 75% to 90% of them singletons. The sample consisted of peripheral blood. These receptors were collected from a woman aged 50 to 65 with acute or convalescent COVID-19.

This chain uses TRBV27 with TRBJ1-2; 11 nucleotides match TRBD1. CDR1 and CDR2 from the germline V gene are MNHEY and SMNVEV (reference sequence). The CDR3 runs to 12 residues. With 6 bases clipped from V and 8 bases from J, the junction kept 2 bases outside the gene matches. This CDR3 is CASRGTGGGYTF. The CDR3 coding sequence is TGTGCCAGCAGAGGGACAGGGGGGGGCTACACCTTC.

The V and J genes are TRBV5-1 and TRBJ1-5; perhaps TRBD1 as D (6 bases). Trimming pared 2 bases from V and 3 bases from J, leaving 9 bases between. The CDR3 covers 14 residues. Germline-derived CDR1 and CDR2 are SGHRS and YFSETQ. CDR3 bases: TGCGCCAGCAGCTTAGGGGGTCTCAATCAGCCCCAGCATTTT. This gives the protein CASSLGGLNQPQHF.

The chain is built from TRBV6-5 and TRBJ2-7; TRBD1 is a possible D gene (6 bases). This CDR3 contains 13 residues. Germline CDR1 reads MNHEY; CDR2 reads SVGAGI. Trimming removed 10 bases at V and 1 base at J, with 14 bases between. DNA of the CDR3: TGTGCCACTCAGGGGCAGGGATCCTACGAGCAGTACTTC. This codes for CATQGQGSYEQYF.

V usage is TRBV3-1 (or the pseudogene TRBV3-2) and J usage is TRBJ2-7; weak D call: TRBD1 (5 bases). V gave up 1 base and J gave up 6 bases, with 16 bases separating them. This CDR3 has 15 residues. The germline V gene has CDR1 LGHDT and CDR2 YNNKEL (reference sequence). This chain's CDR3 is CASSQVGVGVSEQYF. DNA of the CDR3: TGTGCCAGCAGCCAAGTCGGAGTAGGGGTGAGCGAGCAGTACTTC.

This clone was detected only once. The V gene is TRBV19, the J gene TRBJ1-1, with unresolved D. The ends were cut back, 6 bases at V and 7 bases at J, with 12 bases in the middle. The CDR3 has 12 amino acids. CDR1 and CDR2 (germline): LNHDA, SQIVND (reference sequence). The chain's CDR3 is CASRLGGFEAFF. The DNA for the CDR3 is TGTGCCAGTAGACTAGGCGGGTTTGAAGCTTTCTTT. Full variable domain (outside the CDR3, taken from reference TRBV19 and TRBJ1-1): DGGITQSPKYLFRKEGQNVTLSCEQNLNHDAMYWYRQDPGQGLRLIYYSQIVNDFQKGDIAEGYSVSREKKESFPLTVTSAQKNPTAFYLCASRLGGFEAFFGQGTRLTVV.

This clone turned up a few times. This chain uses TRBV6-2 or TRBV6-3 with TRBJ1-4, with D possibly being TRBD1 (5 bases). Germline values: CDR1 MNHEY, CDR2 SVGEGT. This CDR3 contains 16 residues. The V gene lost 2 bases and the J gene lost 2 bases, with 12 bases spanning the gap. CDR3 nucleotides: TGTGCCAGCAGTTACGGCAGACAGCAGACTAATGAAAAACTGTTTTTT. Translated: CASSYGRQQTNEKLFF.

The gene calls are TRBV4-3 and TRBJ2-7; TRBD1 matches 9 bases. The CDR3 spans 15 residues. J was trimmed by 1 base and V by 4 bases; bases with no gene match: 5. Germline loops: CDR1 LGHNA, CDR2 YSLEER. The CDR3, as DNA: TGCGCCAGCAGCCTCGGGACAGGGCCATCCTACGAGCAGTACTTC. Protein sequence: CASSLGTGPSYEQYF.

The chain combines TRBV27 with TRBJ2-1; 8 nucleotides line up with TRBD2. V lost 5 bases and J lost 6; bases outside the gene matches: 12. Germline assignment: CDR1 MNHEY and CDR2 SMNVEV (reference sequence). This CDR3 has 16 residues. This chain's CDR3 is CASSPVGSGSINEQFF. In nucleotides, the CDR3 is TGTGCCAGCAGTCCCGTAGGGAGCGGGAGTATCAATGAGCAGTTCTTC.

The chain is built from TRBV6-6 and TRBJ1-2; D is perhaps TRBD1 (6 bases). Germline CDR1 reads MNHNY; CDR2 reads SVGAGI (reference sequence). This CDR3 has 14 amino acids. Trimming pared 7 bases from V and 0 bases from J, leaving 12 bases between. The CDR3 sequence is CASNSRGTNYGYTF. The DNA for the CDR3 is TGTGCCAGCAACTCGAGGGGGACTAACTATGGCTACACCTTC.

The chain has TRBV19 and TRBJ2-2, with D uncertain. The CDR3 extends over 12 amino acids. Per the germline V gene, CDR1 is LNHDA and CDR2 is SQIVND (reference sequence). The V and J ends lost 3 bases and 9 bases respectively, with 8 bases between them. CDR3 nucleotide sequence: TGTGCCAGTAGTATCGGGTTACGGGAGCTGTTTTTT. Encoded protein: CASSIGLRELFF.

V is TRBV3-1 (or the pseudogene TRBV3-2) and J is TRBJ1-5; 7 bases map to TRBD1. In germline, CDR1 is LGHDT, CDR2 YNNKEL (reference sequence). The CDR3 is 15 residues long. The junction had 11 bases not matched to a gene; V was cut back by 5 bases and J by 7 bases. Here the CDR3 DNA reads TGTGCCAGCAGCGGAGACAGGGACGGCCTCCAGCCCCAGCATTTT. It is translated as CASSGDRDGLQPQHF.

On this clone itself: Germline and junction disagree at one end, which may indicate a read error. The same CDR3 also results from other DNA sequences found in this sample. The V gene is TRBV19, the J gene TRBJ1-2; 8 positions agree with TRBD1. Germline values: CDR1 LNHDA, CDR2 SQIVND (reference sequence). CDR3 length equals 12 residues. DNA for the CDR3: TGTGCCAGTAGTCCCCGTTCAGGGGGCTACACCTTT. Its translation: CASSPRSGGYTF.

The J gene is TRBJ2-5, the V gene TRBV15; the D gene is possibly TRBD1 (6 bases). Germline values: CDR1 LNHNV, CDR2 YYDKDF (reference sequence). The ends were cut back, 0 bases at V and 2 bases at J, with 13 bases in the middle. There are 16 residues in the CDR3. The CDR3 coding sequence is TGTGCCACCAGCAGAGATCCCTGGGGGCAGCAAGAGACCCAGTACTTC. Its translation: CATSRDPWGQQETQYF.

This sequence joins TRBV7-9 and TRBJ1-2; 8 nucleotides match TRBD1. J lost 14 bases, V lost 4 bases, and 15 bases had no gene match. Germline values: CDR1 SEHNR, CDR2 FQNEAQ (reference sequence). The CDR3 loop spans 14 amino acids. CDR3 DNA sequence: TGTGCCAGCAGCTCGAACCGGGACAGGACCCTGTTGACCTTC. It yields the protein CASSSNRDRTLLTF.

This chain joins TRBV28 and TRBJ2-7; 7 bases map to TRBD2. The CDR3 is 14 amino acids. Germline V gene sequence: CDR1 MDHEN, CDR2 SYDVKM. The ends lost 4 bases at V and 6 bases at J; junction bases unmatched: 9. As DNA, the CDR3 is TGTGCCAGCAGTTGGGGCGGGAGCTCGGGCGAGCAGTACTTC. Amino acid sequence: CASSWGGSSGEQYF. Looking up the rest from reference TRBV28 and TRBJ2-7 gives the full variable domain: DVKVTQSSRYLVKRTGEKVFLECVQDMDHENMFWYRQDPGLGLRLIYFSYDVKMKEKGDIPEGYSVSREKKERFSLILESASTNQTSMYLCASSWGGSSGEQYFGPGTRLTVT.

The CDR3 DNA sequence: TGTGCCAGCACCCCCGGCATGACTGGGAATTCACCCCTCCACTTT. It encodes CASTPGMTGNSPLHF. The chain employs TRBV11-2 and TRBJ1-6; D ambiguous. The germline CDR1 and CDR2 sequences are SGHAT and FQNNGV. This CDR3 comprises 15 residues. V lost 7 bases to trimming and J lost 7 bases, with 17 bases between them.

This clone was counted once. The rearrangement joins TRBV30 to TRBJ2-7; TRBD2 is a possible D gene (5 bases). From germline, CDR1 is GTSNPN and CDR2 SVGIG (reference sequence). CDR3 length: 13 amino acids. The V end lost 3 bases, the J end lost 0 bases, and 9 bases lay between the germline ends. The CDR3 here is CAWRRASSYEQYF. CDR3 DNA: TGTGCCTGGAGGCGGGCCAGCTCCTACGAGCAGTACTTC. Full variable domain (remainder filled in from reference TRBV30 and TRBJ2-7): SQTIHQWPATLVQPVGSPLSLECTVEGTSNPNLYWYRQAAGRGLQLLFYSVGIGQISSEVPQNLSASRPQDRQFILSSKKLLLSDSGFYLCAWRRASSYEQYFGPGTRLTVT.

V and J are TRBV11-2 and TRBJ2-7, with TRBD1 matching 8 bases. The CDR3 length is 14 residues. V gave up 5 bases and J gave up 2 bases; unmatched junction bases: 5. Germline assignment: CDR1 SGHAT and CDR2 FQNNGV. The CDR3: CASSQGTGTYEQYF. CDR3 nucleotide sequence: TGTGCCAGCAGCCAAGGGACAGGTACCTACGAGCAGTACTTC.

The chain combines TRBV20-1 with TRBJ2-1; a weak D match, TRBD2 (5 bases). This CDR3 contains 10 residues. The germline gives CDR1 DFQATT, CDR2 SNEGSKA (reference sequence). The ends were cut back, 5 bases at V and 15 bases at J, with 14 bases in the middle. CDR3 nucleotide sequence: TGCAGTGCTCAGGACTCTCGGCGGTTCTTC. Amino acids: CSAQDSRRFF.

The chain uses TRBV19 and TRBJ2-7; 8 bases map to TRBD1. This CDR3 has 15 amino acids. Losses at the gene ends were 5 bases for V and 1 base for J; bases not matched to a gene: 7. Germline CDR1 and CDR2: LNHDA and SQIVND (reference sequence). The CDR3 protein is CASSFGTGLSYEQYF. The CDR3 nucleotides are TGTGCCAGTAGTTTCGGGACAGGACTTTCCTACGAGCAGTACTTC.

V is TRBV2 and J is TRBJ2-1; 7 nucleotides align to TRBD2. V trimming: 4 bases; J trimming: 5 bases; junction bases outside the gene matches: 5. The CDR3 runs 14 residues. CDR1 SNHLY and CDR2 FYNNEI come from the germline V gene. For the CDR3, the DNA is TGTGCCAGCAGTGCGGGGAGGGCTAACAATGAGCAGTTCTTC. Residues: CASSAGRANNEQFF.

The chain uses TRBV3-1 (or the pseudogene TRBV3-2) and TRBJ2-6, with D perhaps matching TRBD2 (5 bases). V was clipped by 1 base and J by 0 bases, with 7 bases between them. In germline, CDR1 is LGHDT, CDR2 YNNKEL (reference sequence). The CDR3 has 16 residues. This CDR3 is CASSQAGLSGANVLTF. CDR3 in DNA: TGTGCCAGCAGCCAAGCAGGACTCTCTGGGGCCAACGTCCTGACTTTC.

This clone was detected a few times. The CDR3 DNA sequence: TGTGCCAGCAGCTTAGACAGGGGGCATAGCTACACCTTC. It codes for CASSLDRGHSYTF. V and J are TRBV11-2 and TRBJ1-2, with 8 positions matching TRBD1. The V gene's germline CDR1 is SGHAT and CDR2 FQNNGV. Trimming removed 0 bases from V and 9 bases from J; junction bases left unmatched: 3. This CDR3 spans 13 amino acids.

This clone has only one observation. The chain recombines TRBV5-1 with TRBJ2-7; 11 nucleotides align to TRBD1. V trimming: 5 bases; J trimming: 7 bases; junction bases outside the gene matches: 11. Germline V gene data show CDR1 as SGHRS and CDR2 as YFSETQ. The CDR3 sequence is 15 residues long. Written as DNA, the CDR3 is TGCGCCAGCAGTCTCTGGGGACAGGGGGGATGGGAGCAGTACTTC. Translating it yields CASSLWGQGGWEQYF.